Following are 10 T cell receptor beta chains from one sample sequenced in a study of T cells after yellow fever vaccination. TCRdb reanalysed the 5' RACE reads using MiXCR and keeps one entry per CDR3 protein. Among approximately 550,000 distinct CDR3 sequences listed, over 15% were seen once. The sequencing used PBMCs, collected 15 days after the yellow fever booster vaccination. The receptors derive from a young man who received the YFV17D yellow fever vaccine.

The chain links TRBV12-3 or TRBV12-4 to TRBJ1-2; TRBD1 matches at 7 bases. The CDR3 sequence is 14 residues long. The trim removed 5 bases at V and 5 bases at J, leaving 8 bases unmatched. This chain's CDR3 is CASSRGQVRYGYTF. CDR3 sequence (DNA): TGTGCCAGCAGTCGCGGACAGGTTCGATATGGCTACACCTTC.

V gene TRBV18 combines with J gene TRBJ2-5; D possibly corresponds to TRBD2 (6 bases). CDR3 length: 13 residues. CDR1 is KGHSH, CDR2 LQKENI, per germline. Deletions cut 4 bases from V and 5 bases from J, with 11 bases between. The CDR3 loop reads CASSQRATETQYF. Written as DNA, the CDR3 is TGTGCCAGCTCACAGCGGGCGACGGAGACCCAGTACTTC.

This clonotype was seen a few times. The chain's CDR3 is CASSQVEYGQPQHF. As DNA, the CDR3 is TGCGCCAGCAGCCAAGTCGAATACGGTCAGCCCCAGCATTTT. The V gene is TRBV4-1, the J gene TRBJ1-5; no definite D call. The germline V gene encodes CDR1 MGHRA and CDR2 YSYEKL. Trimming removed 1 base from V and 6 bases from J, with 10 bases in between. This CDR3 has 14 residues.

The V gene is TRBV7-8, the J gene TRBJ2-7, with D perhaps matching TRBD2 (5 bases). The CDR3 covers 15 residues. The V gene's germline CDR1 is SGHVS and CDR2 FQNEAQ. The V end was cut by 0 bases, the J end by 1 base, with 10 bases between. For the CDR3, the DNA is TGTGCCAGCAGCTTAGCCCCAGGAGGTTCCTACGAGCAGTACTTC. Its protein product is CASSLAPGGSYEQYF.

This clonotype has only a few counts. The V call is TRBV11-2, the J call TRBJ1-1; unclear D gene. The CDR3 extends over 13 amino acids. V was cut by 6 bases and J by 0 bases, with 8 bases left in between. Germline V gene data show CDR1 as SGHAT and CDR2 as FQNNGV. The CDR3 DNA reads as TGTGCCAGCAGTTCTCCCATGAACACTGAAGCTTTCTTT. Translating gives CASSSPMNTEAFF.

This chain uses TRBV7-8 with TRBJ1-1, with D tentatively TRBD1 (5 bases). Germline V gene data show CDR1 as SGHVS and CDR2 as FQNEAQ. The V gene lost 7 bases and the J gene lost 2 bases, with 14 bases spanning the gap. This CDR3 comprises 14 residues. The CDR3 nucleotides are TGTGCCAGCACCTTGGGGGGGATAAACACTGAAGCTTTCTTT. Residues: CASTLGGINTEAFF.

This clonotype appeared a few times. The chain has TRBV21-1 and TRBJ2-7; the table gives TRBD2 as D, unverified against the DNA. TRBV21-1 has pseudogene status. The CDR3 has 14 amino acids. CDR3 sequence reads: CASRTLRGAYEQYF. In nucleotides, the CDR3 is TGTGCCAGCAGAACCCTCCGTGGGGCCTACGAGCAGTACTTC.

This clonotype has more than one count but fewer than ten. The CDR3 protein is CSVEDGGQPQHF. For the CDR3, the DNA is TGCAGCGTTGAGGACGGGGGCCAGCCCCAGCATTTT. This chain joins TRBV29-1 and TRBJ1-5, with a possible D match to TRBD1 (6 bases). V lost 3 bases to trimming and J lost 7 bases, with 10 bases between them. The CDR3 totals 12 residues. Germline-derived CDR1 and CDR2 are SQVTM and ANQGSEA.

This chain connects TRBV5-4 to TRBJ2-7; D perhaps matches TRBD2 (5 bases). The CDR3 runs to 15 residues. V was trimmed by 0 bases and J by 1 base, leaving 11 bases between them. Looked up from germline, CDR1 is SGHNT and CDR2 is YYREEE (reference sequence). The CDR3 sequence is CASSLGVAQSYEQYF. DNA of the CDR3: TGTGCCAGCAGCTTGGGAGTAGCGCAATCCTACGAGCAGTACTTC.

This rearrangement joins TRBV12-3 or TRBV12-4 to TRBJ2-7, with a possible D match to TRBD1 (5 bases). The CDR3 has 14 residues. Trimming stripped 4 bases from V and 0 bases from J, with 10 bases between. CDR3 DNA sequence: TGTGCCAGCAGTTCAGGTGGGGCCTCCTACGAGCAGTACTTC. Encoded protein: CASSSGGASYEQYF.